These 25 T cell receptor beta chains share one sample of origin, sequenced in a study of a mutant IDH1 vaccine in newly diagnosed glioma. As to time point: week 47, end of study. Each dose of the vaccine consisted of 300 ug of mutant IDH1 20-mer peptide, with topical imiquimod. The antigens of these receptors remain unknown. The table came from immunoSEQ multiplex PCR; TCRdb's copy has only in-frame clones and leaves some out. The sample lists about 60,000 clones; over 80% were seen once. Specimen: PBMCs, collected from a glioma patient whose treatment included an IDH1 peptide vaccine. These TCRs come from a woman aged 50 to 60 with glioma.

V gene TRBV6-5 combines with J gene TRBJ2-5; 9 bases align to TRBD2. V shed 6 bases, J shed 9 bases, and the junction held 14 bases outside the gene matches. Looked up from germline, CDR1 is MNHEY and CDR2 is SVGAGI. This CDR3 is 15 amino acids long. CDR3 amino acids: CASRVQASGAGAQYF. The CDR3 bases are TGTGCCAGCAGGGTTCAGGCTAGCGGGGCCGGGGCCCAGTACTTC.

The chain uses TRBV6-1 and TRBJ2-5; TRBD1 agrees at 8 bases. The CDR3 extends over 14 amino acids. Germline CDR1 MNHNS, CDR2 SASEGT. V gave up 8 bases and J gave up 3 bases; unmatched junction bases: 8. CDR3 loop: CASLSKGQEETQYF. DNA for the CDR3: TGTGCCAGCCTCTCAAAGGGACAGGAAGAGACCCAGTACTTC.

The V gene is TRBV5-4, the J gene TRBJ1-2; no reliable D call. Trimming removed 0 bases from V and 4 bases from J, with 13 bases in between. Germline loops: CDR1 SGHNT, CDR2 YYREEE (reference sequence). This CDR3 has 15 residues. The CDR3 reads CASSLAGSLGYGYTF. CDR3 in DNA: TGTGCCAGCAGCTTGGCCGGAAGTCTGGGCTATGGCTACACCTTC.

CDR3 residues: CASGYGTAKNIQYF. In DNA, the CDR3 is TGTGCCAGTGGTTACGGGACGGCCAAAAACATTCAGTACTTC. The chain combines TRBV19 with TRBJ2-4, with D perhaps being TRBD1 or TRBD2 (5 bases each). CDR1 and CDR2 (germline): LNHDA, SQIVND (reference sequence). This CDR3 is built from 14 residues. V lost 8 bases to trimming and J lost 1 base, with 12 bases between them.

The chain joins TRBV29-1 to TRBJ1-1; 7 positions match TRBD1. The CDR3 totals 13 residues. From germline, CDR1 is SQVTM and CDR2 ANQGSEA. After removal of 5 bases from V and 0 bases from J, the junction contained 3 bases not matched to a gene. The CDR3 reads CSVHRGMNTEAFF. CDR3 coding DNA: TGCAGCGTTCACAGGGGCATGAACACTGAAGCTTTCTTT.

This clone was observed a single time. This sequence joins TRBV5-1 and TRBJ1-5; a possible D gene is TRBD1 (6 bases). Germline assignment: CDR1 SGHRS and CDR2 YFSETQ. Deletions cut 0 bases from V and 2 bases from J, with 12 bases between. This CDR3 region has 16 residues. The CDR3 sequence: CASSLGQAGGNQPQHF. CDR3 in DNA: TGCGCCAGCAGCTTGGGACAGGCAGGGGGCAATCAGCCCCAGCATTTT.

The chain combines TRBV5-1 with TRBJ1-1; D not resolved. Germline V lookup: CDR1 SGHRS, CDR2 YFSETQ. The CDR3 runs to 15 residues. Between the trimmed V and J ends, which lost 0 bases and 0 bases, there was a span of 9 bases. CDR3 protein: CASSLVGGMNTEAFF. Here the CDR3 DNA reads TGCGCCAGCAGCTTGGTTGGAGGGATGAACACTGAAGCTTTCTTT.

The V and J genes are TRBV2 and TRBJ1-4; a weak D match, TRBD1 (5 bases). Trimming took 6 bases from V and 4 from J, leaving 12 bases between them. CDR1 is SNHLY, CDR2 FYNNEI, per germline. This CDR3 spans 14 amino acids. The CDR3 nucleotides are TGTGCCAGCAGAAGGGACGGCTTTAATGAAAAACTGTTTTTT. Residues: CASRRDGFNEKLFF.

V is TRBV19 and J is TRBJ1-1, with TRBD1 matching over 8 bases. Per the germline V gene, CDR1 is LNHDA and CDR2 is SQIVND (reference sequence). V gave up 5 bases and J gave up 6 bases; unmatched junction bases: 5. The CDR3 is 13 amino acids. The DNA for the CDR3 is TGTGCCAGTAGTTTGACAGGGGTGGCTGAAGCTTTCTTT. Translating it yields CASSLTGVAEAFF. Combining the CDR3 with reference TRBV19 and TRBJ1-1 gives the whole variable domain DGGITQSPKYLFRKEGQNVTLSCEQNLNHDAMYWYRQDPGQGLRLIYYSQIVNDFQKGDIAEGYSVSREKKESFPLTVTSAQKNPTAFYLCASSLTGVAEAFFGQGTRLTVV.

The chain employs TRBV7-9 and TRBJ1-5; D gene uncertain. Per germline, CDR1 SEHNR and CDR2 FQNEAQ (reference sequence). The CDR3 extends over 12 amino acids. V was cut by 8 bases and J by 5 bases, with 10 bases left in between. Written as DNA, the CDR3 is TGTGCCAGCGGCCGGGGAGATCAGCCCCAGCATTTT. Its translation: CASGRGDQPQHF.

V is TRBV9 and J is TRBJ2-7, with D perhaps assigned TRBD1 or TRBD2 (6 bases each). The V end was cut by 2 bases, the J end by 6 bases, with 18 bases between. CDR1 and CDR2 (germline): SGDLS, YYNGEE. CDR3 length: 15 residues. The CDR3 protein is CASSVGTGAPGEQYF. The CDR3 DNA is TGTGCCAGCAGCGTCGGGACGGGGGCGCCCGGCGAGCAGTACTTC. The full variable domain, rest sourced from reference TRBV9 and TRBJ2-7, is DSGVTQTPKHLITATGQRVTLRCSPRSGDLSVYWYQQSLDQGLQFLIQYYNGEERAKGNILERFSAQQFPDLHSELNLSSLELGDSALYFCASSVGTGAPGEQYFGPGTRLTVT.

This chain uses TRBV6-5 with TRBJ1-1; D is undetermined. CDR1 and CDR2 from the germline V gene are MNHEY and SVGAGI. V lost 5 bases to trimming and J lost 4 bases, with 14 bases between them. The CDR3 covers 14 residues. CDR3 bases: TGTGCCAGCAGTCCCCCTGACGGCCTCACTGAAGCTTTCTTT. Protein: CASSPPDGLTEAFF.

This clone has just a few counts. The chain has TRBV27 and TRBJ1-2; weak D call: TRBD1 (6 bases). Trimming pared 5 bases from V and 8 bases from J, leaving 12 bases between. Germline V gives CDR1 MNHEY, CDR2 SMNVEV (reference sequence). This CDR3 is built from 12 residues. CDR3 sequence (DNA): TGTGCCAGCAGTCCGACAGGCCGCGGCTACACCTTC. Its translation: CASSPTGRGYTF.

V gene TRBV23-1 combines with J gene TRBJ1-2; 9 bases align to TRBD1. TRBV23-1 is recorded as an ORF, its role being uncertain. V was pared by 2 bases and J by 4 bases, with 5 bases of the junction left unmatched. The CDR3 loop spans 15 amino acids. In nucleotides, the CDR3 is TGCGCCAGCAGTCAAGCGCCGGGACAGGGCTATGGCTACACCTTC. It codes for CASSQAPGQGYGYTF.

The genes are TRBV28 and TRBJ2-7; 9 bases are a match to TRBD2. Germline CDR1 reads MDHEN; CDR2 reads SYDVKM. This CDR3 is built from 15 residues. The V gene end was trimmed by 10 bases and the J gene end by 1 base; junction bases not matched to a gene: 11. CDR3 nucleotide sequence: TGTGCCACTTCGGGGGCTAGCGGGGTTTCCTACGAGCAGTACTTC. It is translated as CATSGASGVSYEQYF.

The chain has TRBV7-3 and TRBJ2-5; a possible D gene is TRBD1 (8 bases). The V gene's germline CDR1 is SGHTA and CDR2 FQGTGA. The CDR3 runs 18 residues. The germline V and J ends were trimmed by 5 bases and 4 bases, with 26 bases remaining between them. The CDR3 region has the DNA TGTGCCAGCAGCCGGGGAGGGGCAGGGGGCGGTTTTACAGAGACCCAGTACTTC. Encoded protein: CASSRGGAGGGFTETQYF. Looking up the rest from reference TRBV7-3 and TRBJ2-5 gives the full variable domain: GAGVSQTPSNKVTEKGKYVELRCDPISGHTALYWYRQSLGQGPEFLIYFQGTGAADDSGLPNDRFFAVRPEGSVSTLKIQRTERGDSAVYLCASSRGGAGGGFTETQYFGPGTRLLVL.

To note about this clone: Other DNA sequences in the same sample also yield this CDR3. V usage is TRBV18 and J usage is TRBJ2-1, with TRBD2 identical over 10 bases. Trimming at V came to 0 bases and at J to 3 bases, leaving 5 bases not matched to a gene. CDR3 length equals 17 residues. Germline assignment: CDR1 KGHSH and CDR2 LQKENI. The CDR3 region has the DNA TGTGCCAGCTCACCACCGGGTAGCGGGGGGAACTACAATGAGCAGTTCTTC. Translating it yields CASSPPGSGGNYNEQFF.

The chain is built from TRBV5-4 and TRBJ1-2, with D perhaps TRBD1 (6 bases). Germline loops: CDR1 SGHNT, CDR2 YYREEE (reference sequence). There are 14 residues in the CDR3. Trimming left V 1 base short and J 2 bases short, with 9 bases between. This CDR3 reads CASSLRGVNYGYTF. CDR3 in DNA: TGTGCCAGCAGCTTGAGGGGGGTAAACTATGGCTACACCTTC.

The chain employs TRBV7-9 and TRBJ2-7; a possible D gene is TRBD1 (5 bases). V was clipped by 5 bases and J by 5 bases, with 22 bases between them. The germline CDR1 and CDR2 sequences are SEHNR and FQNEAQ (reference sequence). CDR3 length equals 16 residues. CDR3 nucleotides: TGTGCCAGCAGCGCCTCCCTGGGCCAGGGCAGGAACGAGCAGTACTTC. Protein sequence: CASSASLGQGRNEQYF.

Concerning this clone itself: At one of its ends the junction is not consistent with the germline gene, which may arise from a read error. The chain joins TRBV7-2 to TRBJ1-1; D gene ambiguous. The V gene's germline CDR1 is SGHTA and CDR2 FQGNSA. This CDR3 is built from 14 residues. In nucleotides, the CDR3 is TGTGCCAGCAGCATAGCTTTGGAGGACACTGAAGCTTTCTTT. Amino acids: CASSIALEDTEAFF.

The chain carries TRBV30 and TRBJ2-3; D may match TRBD1 or TRBD2 (5 bases each). The germline V and J ends were trimmed by 3 bases and 0 bases, with 19 bases remaining between them. This CDR3 contains 17 residues. Germline CDR1 GTSNPN, CDR2 SVGIG (reference sequence). This chain's CDR3 is CAWRQRLWGRSTDTQYF. The CDR3 nucleotides read TGTGCCTGGAGACAACGACTATGGGGCAGGAGCACAGATACGCAGTATTTT.

The genes are TRBV4-3 and TRBJ1-4; 7 nucleotides agree with TRBD1. J gave up 13 bases and V 4 bases, and 9 bases lay outside the gene matches. Per the germline V gene, CDR1 is LGHNA and CDR2 is YSLEER. This CDR3 region has 13 residues. In DNA, the CDR3 is TGCGCCAGCAGCCGCGACAGGGAGGGCGTACTGTTTTTT. It specifies CASSRDREGVLFF.

The chain links TRBV19 to TRBJ1-5; D possibly corresponds to TRBD1 (6 bases). This CDR3 is 16 amino acids long. Germline V gene sequence: CDR1 LNHDA, CDR2 SQIVND (reference sequence). V was shortened by 3 bases and J by 3 bases, with 15 bases between the two germline ends. CDR3 in DNA: TGTGCCAGTAGTATCGGGCTGCGGGGGCACAATCAGCCCCAGCATTTT. Amino acid sequence: CASSIGLRGHNQPQHF.

The rearrangement links TRBV5-1 to TRBJ1-2; a weak D match, TRBD1 (5 bases). V was cut by 4 bases and J by 1 base, with 11 bases left in between. Germline CDR1 reads SGHRS; CDR2 reads YFSETQ. The CDR3 has 14 amino acids. The CDR3 DNA is TGCGCCAGCAGCCAGGAAGGGGATAACTATGGCTACACCTTC. Translation: CASSQEGDNYGYTF.

The V and J genes are TRBV5-6 and TRBJ1-6; tentative D call: TRBD1 (5 bases). Per germline, CDR1 SGHDT and CDR2 YYEEEE. The CDR3 is made up of 16 amino acids. The ends were cut back, 1 base at V and 9 bases at J, with 17 bases in the middle. CDR3 DNA: TGTGCCAGCAGCTTGTTTTGGGAGGGGCGGAGTTCACCCCTCCACTTT. Residues: CASSLFWEGRSSPLHF.